This entry describes one TCR beta chain. Its specificity is not known. This specimen comes from a study of cytomegalovirus exposure and HLA in healthy donors. Points from the study as a whole: It was fewer than 200 TCR beta chains that were listed as cytomegalovirus-associated.

PCR involved 60 Vbeta and 13 Jbeta primers. Clones were read by immunoSEQ multiplex PCR, and TCRdb kept only the in-frame ones, dropping some. The repertoire includes about 200,000 clones, approximately 80% of them detected once, and about 1.7% sits in the top ten. This CDR3 region has 11 residues. Trimming cost V 3 bases and J 8 bases, with 10 bases left between them. Looked up from germline, CDR1 is DFQATT and CDR2 is SNEGSKA (reference sequence). The J gene is TRBJ1-2, the V gene TRBV20-1; D gene uncertain. Sequencing was done on a sample of PBMCs. This TCR derives from a man over 45 in good health and CMV-seronegative. The CDR3 DNA follows: TGCAGTGCTAGCCAGCCCAGGGGCTACACCTTC. Translated: CSASQPRGYTF.